A selection of T cell receptor beta chains follows, all from one sample in a study of cytomegalovirus exposure and HLA in healthy donors. Profiled with immunoSEQ multiplex PCR; TCRdb holds only in-frame clones, not every one. The sample has about 200,000 clones, less than 85% seen once; the top ten hold roughly 1.5%. Material for sequencing was PBMCs. All receptors derive from a girl under 18 in good health and CMV-seropositive. Both conserved end residues are part of each CDR3. The D gene is left open where the match is weak. Clone size is not always given. Where it is, it says once, few, many or a class for expanded clones.

>NA|TRBJ2-7|TRBV18|NA
TGTGCCAGCTCACCAACTGCAACCTACGAGCAGTACTTC
CASSPTATYEQYF
>TRBD1|TRBJ1-2|TRBV18|NA
TGTGCCAGCTCACGAGGACAGGGTGACTATGGCTACACCTTC
CASSRGQGDYGYTF
>TRBD1|TRBJ2-7|TRBV6-6|NA
TGTGCCAGCAGTTACTCCAGGGGGCGCGATCTCGAGCAGTACTTC
CASSYSRGRDLEQYF
>TRBD2|TRBJ2-7|TRBV6-5|NA
TGTGCCAGCAGTTACCAGCGGGGGGGCCCCTACGAGCAGTACTTC
CASSYQRGGPYEQYF
>NA|TRBJ2-1|TRBV25-1|NA
TGTGCCAGCAGTGAATATGGACACCTCTTGAACAATGAGCAGTTCTTC
CASSEYGHLLNNEQFF
>NA|TRBJ1-2|TRBV7-2|NA
TGTGCCAGCAGCTACCGGGACACGACTAACTATGGCTACACCTTC
CASSYRDTTNYGYTF
>NA|TRBJ2-6|TRBV11-3|NA
TGTGCCAGCAGCCTAGACAGCTCTGGGGCCAACGTCCTGACTTTC
CASSLDSSGANVLTF
>NA|TRBJ1-2|TRBV5-6|NA
TGTGCCAGCAGCTTGGATATAGAGGGCTACACCTTC
CASSLDIEGYTF
>NA|TRBJ1-1|TRBV5-4|NA
TGTGCCAGCAGCTTGGCTAGGACATTGAACACTGAAGCTTTCTTT
CASSLARTLNTEAFF
>TRBD1|TRBJ1-1|TRBV18|NA
TGTGCCAGCTCACCCGGACAGGCATACATGAACACTGAAGCTTTCTTT
CASSPGQAYMNTEAFF
>TRBD2|TRBJ2-7|TRBV9|once
TGTGCCAGCAGCGTAGGGGGGGGAGAATTCTACGAGCAGTACTTC
CASSVGGGEFYEQYF
>TRBD1|TRBJ1-2|TRBV6-5|NA
TGTGCCAGCAGTTATTCCGGACAGGGGGATGGCTACACCTTC
CASSYSGQGDGYTF
>TRBD1|TRBJ1-1|TRBV11-3|NA
TGTGCCAGCAGCTTACCTAGTTGGGGACAGGGCCACCTAACTGAAGCTTTCTTT
CASSLPSWGQGHLTEAFF
>NA|TRBJ1-2|TRBV19|NA
TGTGCCAGTAGTATAGCGCCAACATTCCAAGGCTACACCTTC
CASSIAPTFQGYTF
>TRBD2|TRBJ2-1|TRBV5-4|NA
TGTGCCAGCAGCTTGGGGGGACTAGCGGGGGGCTCCTACAATGAGCAGTTCTTC
CASSLGGLAGGSYNEQFF
>TRBD1|TRBJ2-7|TRBV27|NA
TGTGCCAGCAGTTTAGTGGGACAGTCCTACGAGCAGTACTTC
CASSLVGQSYEQYF
>TRBD2|TRBJ2-4|TRBV7-8|NA
TGTGCCAGCAGCTTAGCGCTCGGGGCGGGGGGGCTAAACATTCAGTACTTC
CASSLALGAGGLNIQYF
>NA|TRBJ2-5|TRBV9|NA
TGTGCCAGCAGCCCCCAGGGGTACCAAGAGACCCAGTACTTC
CASSPQGYQETQYF
>NA|TRBJ2-2|TRBV6-5|NA
TGTGCCAGCAGTTACGTGGGGGGAAACACCGGGGAGCTGTTTTTT
CASSYVGGNTGELFF
>TRBD1|TRBJ2-7|TRBV6-5|NA
TGTGCCAGCAAAAACGGACAGGGGTCGGCCTACGAGCAGTACTTC
CASKNGQGSAYEQYF
>NA|TRBJ2-5|TRBV5-1|NA
TGCGCCAGCAGCTTGGAGACGCGGGAGACCCAGTACTTC
CASSLETRETQYF
>TRBD2|TRBJ2-1|TRBV27|few
TGTGCCAGCAGTTTGGGAGGGCGCAATGAGCAGTTCTTC
CASSLGGRNEQFF
>NA|TRBJ1-4|TRBV29-1|NA
TGCAGCGTGGAAGGGGCCTCTAATGAAAAACTGTTTTTT
CSVEGASNEKLFF
>NA|TRBJ1-3|TRBV7-2|once
TGTGCCAGCAGCACAAGTACAGGGATCTCTGGAAACACCATATATTTT
CASSTSTGISGNTIYF
>NA|TRBJ2-2|TRBV7-2|NA
TGTGCCAGCAGCCGGGCCCTTAAACCAGGGCCGTTAGCCGGGGAGCTGTTTTTT
CASSRALKPGPLAGELFF
>NA|TRBJ1-5|TRBV21-1|NA
TGTGCCAGCAGCCCCCGGGACAGGGAACATTTT
CASSPRDREHF
>NA|TRBJ2-7|TRBV27|NA
TGTGCCAGCGCGAACACGGGGGCCTACGAGCAGTACTTC
CASANTGAYEQYF
>NA|TRBJ2-5|TRBV7-8|NA
TGTGCCAGCAGCGTGTCGGGGGATCAAGAGACCCAGTACTTC
CASSVSGDQETQYF
>TRBD2|TRBJ2-2|TRBV5-1|NA
TGCGCCAGCAGTCGCGGGGGGCATAACACCGGGGAGCTGTTTTTT
CASSRGGHNTGELFF
>NA|TRBJ1-2|TRBV6-5|NA
TGTGCCAGCAGCCCCGCGGAGGGGAAATTCTATGGCTACACCTTC
CASSPAEGKFYGYTF
>NA|TRBJ2-5|TRBV6-1|NA
TGTGCCAGCAGTGAGCGGGGTTCCGGGACCCAGTACTTC
CASSERGSGTQYF